This TCR beta chain was recovered during a study of identical twins. This clonotype has at least ten counts. Antigen specificity is unknown. Study-level points and caveats: Findings depended on cross-sectional statistics rather than tracking the same donors. With abundant cord blood beta clonotypes, insertions were fewer; memory repertoires showed no such pattern.

MiXCR, run by TCRdb on the 5' RACE reads, gives a single entry per CDR3 protein. In the table there are fewer than 900,000 distinct CDR3 sequences, over 20% of which are singletons. V lost 0 bases and J 7 bases, leaving 11 bases between the germline ends. The CDR3 length is 14 residues. All donors were healthy Caucasians. These data were also reused for a study on T cells expressing NK-cell markers. As that report states: With respect to HCMV, most of the eight sequenced donors were seropositive, and one was seronegative.

The sequenced sample consisted of PBMCs. This TCR was recovered from a woman aged 18-29 years in good health. The chain joins TRBV12-3 or TRBV12-4 to TRBJ2-3; D is unclear. CDR3: CASSLALTLNTQYF. The CDR3 nucleotides are TGTGCCAGCAGTTTAGCGTTGACTCTGAATACGCAGTATTTT.